This T cell receptor beta chain was retrieved from a study of blood T cell repertoires in COVID-19. Turning to the study itself: Samples of COVID-19 (acute and convalescent) were obtained from the United States, Italy and Spain. T cells, B-cell-depleted T cells, or PBMCs provided the cDNA or gDNA that served as material.

Per the original methods: Estimates of nucleated cell counts were drawn from the amplification of reference gene primers. Here immunoSEQ multiplex PCR was the method, and the copy in TCRdb shows in-frame clones only, minus some. V and J calls plus clone size are reproduced from that table; the DNA served to infer D and trimming. The profile covers roughly 92,000 clones, with around 87% appearing a single time and around 7% taken by the ten largest. This CDR3 region has 15 residues. The V gene end was trimmed by 4 bases and the J gene end by 7 bases; junction bases not matched to a gene: 10. The germline V gene encodes CDR1 SGHVS and CDR2 FQNEAQ.

The clonotype comes from a human donor with acute or convalescent COVID-19. The donor label of this sample is uncertain. V and J are TRBV7-8 and TRBJ1-1; 9 bases line up with TRBD1. Sequenced material: peripheral blood. The CDR3 protein is CASSSGTGKVGEAFF. CDR3 in DNA: TGTGCCAGCAGCTCGGGGACAGGGAAGGTCGGTGAAGCTTTCTTT.